The 10 T cell receptor beta chains reported below all come from one sample, sequenced in a study of early T cells in non-severe SARS-CoV-2 infection. MiXCR, run by TCRdb on the 5' RACE reads, gives a single entry per CDR3 protein. The sample records over 50,000 distinct CDR3 sequences, roughly a tenth being singletons. The specimen sequenced was whole blood. Every receptor here comes from an adult who was a healthcare worker with PCR-confirmed SARS-CoV-2 infection or an uninfected control (not recorded which).

The chain has TRBV12-3 or TRBV12-4 and TRBJ2-2; no clear D. This CDR3 contains 15 residues. Trimming pared 7 bases from V and 2 bases from J, leaving 14 bases between. The CDR3 DNA reads TGTGCCAGCACCGTCAGACGTCTCAACACCGGGGAGCTGTTTTTT. This encodes CASTVRRLNTGELFF.

This clonotype was detected many times. The V gene is TRBV5-1, the J gene TRBJ2-7; D could derive from TRBD1 or TRBD2 (5 bases each). The CDR3 is made up of 16 amino acids. Trimming left V 1 base short and J 0 bases short, with 14 bases between. Per germline, CDR1 SGHRS and CDR2 YFSETQ. The CDR3 region has the DNA TGCGCCAGCAGCTTGTTTGGGACCGACGTCTCCTACGAGCAGTACTTC. This gives the protein CASSLFGTDVSYEQYF. The complete variable domain, with remaining parts taken from reference TRBV5-1 and TRBJ2-7, reads KAGVTQTPRYLIKTRGQQVTLSCSPISGHRSVSWYQQTPGQGLQFLFEYFSETQRNKGNFPGRFSGRQFSNSRSEMNVSTLELGDSALYLCASSLFGTDVSYEQYFGPGTRLTVT.

This clonotype was found many times. The chain joins TRBV20-1 to TRBJ2-5; D is tentatively TRBD1 or TRBD2 (5 bases each). Germline V gene sequence: CDR1 DFQATT, CDR2 SNEGSKA (reference sequence). V dropped 5 bases and J dropped 5 bases, with 15 bases sitting between them. The CDR3 is 13 residues long. The CDR3 DNA sequence: TGCAGTGCTGTTCTGGGGCCGGGGGAGACCCAGTACTTC. This codes for CSAVLGPGETQYF.

This clonotype was seen at least ten times. The rearrangement links TRBV6-2 or TRBV6-3 to TRBJ1-1; D might be TRBD1 (6 bases). V shed 8 bases and J shed 8 bases, with 12 bases lying between them. This CDR3 contains 11 residues. Germline-derived CDR1 and CDR2 are MNHEY and SVGEGT. The CDR3 loop is CASGWTEEAFF. The DNA of the CDR3 is TGTGCCAGCGGATGGACAGAAGAAGCTTTCTTT.

This clonotype was seen repeatedly, ten times or more. The chain combines TRBV5-4 with TRBJ2-3; D tentatively fits TRBD1 or TRBD2 (5 bases each). CDR1 SGHNT and CDR2 YYREEE come from the germline V gene (reference sequence). Trimming removed 4 bases at V and 4 bases at J, with 16 bases between. The CDR3 runs 15 residues. The CDR3 protein is CASSRDAAWADTQYF. DNA for the CDR3: TGTGCCAGCAGCCGGGACGCGGCCTGGGCAGATACGCAGTATTTT.

This clonotype came up many times. The chain employs TRBV18 and TRBJ2-3; D gene unclear. The germline CDR1 and CDR2 sequences are KGHSH and LQKENI. Trimming removed 3 bases from V and 6 bases from J, with 16 bases in between. This CDR3 spans 15 amino acids. This CDR3 is CASSPIGLPLDTQYF. CDR3 coding DNA: TGTGCCAGCTCACCTATTGGCCTACCCCTCGATACGCAGTATTTT. Full variable domain (rest looked up from reference TRBV18 and TRBJ2-3): NAGVMQNPRHLVRRRGQEARLRCSPMKGHSHVYWYRQLPEEGLKFMVYLQKENIIDESGMPKERFSAEFPKEGPSILRIQQVVRGDSAAYFCASSPIGLPLDTQYFGPGTRLTVL.

This clonotype was observed at least ten times. The CDR3 DNA is TGTGCCAGCAGCATCGGGATGAAAGAGACCCAGTACTTC. Amino acid sequence: CASSIGMKETQYF. V is TRBV7-3 and J is TRBJ2-5; D might be TRBD2 (5 bases). V dropped 5 bases and J dropped 3 bases, with 10 bases sitting between them. From germline, CDR1 is SGHTA and CDR2 FQGTGA. The CDR3 covers 13 residues.

The V and J genes are TRBV12-3 or TRBV12-4 and TRBJ2-3, with 8 bases aligning to TRBD2. Trimming removed 8 bases from V and 5 bases from J; junction bases left unmatched: 6. The CDR3 loop spans 13 amino acids. The DNA for the CDR3 is TGTGCCAGCTCCGGGGGGGCAAGAGATACGCAGTATTTT. This translates into CASSGGARDTQYF.

This clonotype was recorded at least ten times. V gene TRBV7-6 combines with J gene TRBJ1-6; 8 bases align to TRBD1. V gave up 1 base and J gave up 10 bases; unmatched junction bases: 6. The CDR3 sequence is 15 residues long. CDR1 is SGHVS, CDR2 FNYEAQ, per germline. CDR3 bases: TGTGCCAGCAGCTTAGGGGGGGACAGGAAATCACCCCTCCACTTT. It encodes CASSLGGDRKSPLHF.

Many counts were recorded for this clonotype. The chain uses TRBV7-2 and TRBJ1-6; perhaps TRBD1 as D (5 bases). V was clipped by 6 bases and J by 0 bases, with 9 bases between them. Per germline, CDR1 SGHTA and CDR2 FQGNSA. This CDR3 comprises 15 residues. For the CDR3, the DNA is TGTGCCAGCAGGCTACAGGTCTCCTATAATTCACCCCTCCACTTT. This translates into CASRLQVSYNSPLHF.